This T cell receptor beta chain was recorded in a study of T-cell memory formation after mild COVID-19. Study in general: Among the donors, TCR clusters were largely specific to each donor.

In this sample, this clonotype turned up once. The CDR3 totals 14 residues. The V and J ends lost 4 bases and 1 base respectively, with 10 bases between them. The V gene's germline CDR1 is LGHNA and CDR2 YSLEER. TCRdb independently ran MiXCR on the 5' RACE reads; one entry per CDR3 protein. The sample has roughly 340,000 distinct CDR3 sequences, about a sixth seen once; the top ten hold around 22%. The sequence derives from a man aged 18 to 35 who had mild COVID-19 (a few samples of this study predate the infection). Cell type and time point are not known. This chain links TRBV4-3 with TRBJ1-1; D perhaps matches TRBD1 (5 bases). The sequenced sample was PBMCs or a T cell subset sorted from them (not recorded which). CDR3 region: CASSPSRGNTEAFF. The CDR3 bases are TGCGCCAGCAGCCCATCAAGGGGGAACACTGAAGCTTTCTTT.